Below, 15 T cell receptor beta chains from the same sample are listed, as sequenced in a study of blood T cell repertoires in COVID-19. The assay was immunoSEQ multiplex PCR, and TCRdb's table has in-frame clones only and misses some. Among some 75,000 clones listed, approximately 80% were seen once. The sample comprised peripheral blood. The receptors were sampled from a man aged 50-60 years with COVID-19, enrolled during active disease.

The chain couples TRBV3-1 (or the pseudogene TRBV3-2) to TRBJ2-3, with TRBD2 matching over 7 bases. The germline V gene encodes CDR1 LGHDT and CDR2 YNNKEL (reference sequence). Trimming at V came to 4 bases and at J to 6 bases, leaving 4 bases not matched to a gene. This CDR3 has 13 residues. CDR3 protein: CASSLSGTDTQYF. DNA for the CDR3: TGTGCCAGCAGCCTCAGCGGGACCGATACGCAGTATTTT.

The J gene is TRBJ2-7, the V gene TRBV5-4, with TRBD2 matching over 7 bases. From germline, CDR1 is SGHNT and CDR2 YYREEE (reference sequence). This CDR3 region has 12 residues. V lost 9 bases and J lost 3; bases outside the gene matches: 6. Written as DNA, the CDR3 is TGTGCCACTGGGGGGGGAGGCTACGAGCAGTACTTC. Amino acids: CATGGGGYEQYF.

This chain uses TRBV28 with TRBJ2-1; TRBD1 is a possible D gene (6 bases). V lost 7 bases and J lost 4, with 14 bases in between. The CDR3 has 14 amino acids. Germline V CDR1 and CDR2: MDHEN, SYDVKM. CDR3 in amino acids: CASISTDRYNEQFF. In nucleotides, the CDR3 is TGTGCCAGCATTAGTACAGACAGGTACAATGAGCAGTTCTTC.

The CDR3 protein is CASSEDIPETQYF. CDR3 DNA sequence: TGTGCCAGCAGTGAAGACATCCCAGAGACCCAGTACTTC. This chain uses TRBV6-1 with TRBJ2-5; D ambiguous. Germline V gives CDR1 MNHNS, CDR2 SASEGT. The germline V and J ends were trimmed by 1 base and 4 bases, with 7 bases remaining between them. CDR3 length equals 13 residues.

The chain recombines TRBV3-1 (or the pseudogene TRBV3-2) with TRBJ2-1; D ambiguous. The germline CDR1 and CDR2 sequences are LGHDT and YNNKEL (reference sequence). CDR3 size: 13 residues. Trimming removed 1 base at V and 4 bases at J, with 5 bases between. CDR3 coding DNA: TGTGCCAGCAGCCAAGCTAGGTACAATGAGCAGTTCTTC. Amino acids: CASSQARYNEQFF.

The V and J genes are TRBV6-4 and TRBJ2-1; D might be TRBD2 (5 bases). The CDR3 covers 17 residues. Germline values: CDR1 MRHNA, CDR2 SNTAGT. The germline V and J ends were trimmed by 0 bases and 4 bases, with 16 bases remaining between them. The CDR3 loop is CASSDSARTRGYNEQFF. The CDR3 DNA reads TGTGCCAGCAGTGACTCCGCGAGAACTAGAGGGTACAATGAGCAGTTCTTC.

This clone was seen just once. The rearrangement uses TRBV27 and TRBJ2-3; D gene ambiguous. The CDR3 length is 12 residues. Germline V CDR1 and CDR2: MNHEY, SMNVEV (reference sequence). Trimming removed 8 bases from V and 4 bases from J, with 10 bases in between. CDR3 DNA: TGTGCCAGCTCTAAAAGCGCAGATACGCAGTATTTT. Amino acid sequence: CASSKSADTQYF.

The chain recombines TRBV6-4 with TRBJ1-5; 8 bases fit TRBD1. CDR1 MRHNA and CDR2 SNTAGT come from the germline V gene. The CDR3 is 13 amino acids. With 6 bases clipped from V and 7 bases from J, the junction kept 5 bases outside the gene matches. This chain's CDR3 is CASRRQGRQPQHF. CDR3 in DNA: TGTGCCAGCAGGCGACAGGGGAGACAGCCCCAGCATTTT.

This chain joins TRBV28 and TRBJ1-1; 9 nucleotides agree with TRBD1. CDR3 length: 14 residues. The V and J ends lost 5 bases and 4 bases, in that order; junction bases with no gene match: 5. Germline CDR1 and CDR2: MDHEN and SYDVKM. The CDR3 loop is CASSGTGGRTEAFF. CDR3 sequence (DNA): TGTGCCAGCAGTGGAACAGGGGGCCGCACTGAAGCTTTCTTT.

The genes are TRBV13 and TRBJ2-5; possible D gene TRBD2, 6 bases. Germline V lookup: CDR1 PRHDT, CDR2 FYEKMQ (reference sequence). The CDR3 has 13 amino acids. V lost 1 base and J lost 5, with 8 bases in between. As DNA, the CDR3 is TGTGCCAGCAGCTTAGCTAGCGCGGAGACCCAGTACTTC. This translates into CASSLASAETQYF.

The CDR3 reads CAWSGGQTRDTQYF. Here the CDR3 DNA reads TGTGCCTGGAGTGGCGGACAGACAAGAGATACGCAGTATTTT. V usage is TRBV30 and J usage is TRBJ2-3, with D maybe TRBD1 (6 bases). V was pared by 1 base and J by 5 bases, with 13 bases between. Germline lookup yields CDR1 GTSNPN and CDR2 SVGIG (reference sequence). The CDR3 sequence is 14 residues long.

This chain joins TRBV7-3 and TRBJ2-2, with 11 bases lining up with TRBD2. The V segment lost 2 bases and the J segment 7 bases; nucleotides outside the gene matches: 9. The CDR3 sequence is 17 residues long. Germline CDR1 and CDR2: SGHTA and FQGTGA. CDR3 coding DNA: TGTGCCAGCAGCTTAGACATACTAGCGGGAGCGGGCGGGGAGCTGTTTTTT. Translated, it gives CASSLDILAGAGGELFF.

The V gene is TRBV4-3, the J gene TRBJ1-6; D remains unclear. Germline CDR1 LGHNA, CDR2 YSLEER. CDR3 size: 16 residues. Trimming shortened V by 0 bases and J by 5 bases, and 11 bases separated the two germline ends. CDR3 sequence reads: CASSQDGTRNNSPLHF. CDR3 DNA: TGCGCCAGCAGCCAAGATGGCACCCGAAATAATTCACCCCTCCACTTT.

About this clone itself: A much larger clonotype is one base distant, so this may be a read error. The CDR3 spells CASSLAGNNNEQFF. The DNA for the CDR3 is TGTGCCAGCAGTCTAGCGGGAAATAACAATGAGCAGTTCTTC. The V call is TRBV6-4, the J call TRBJ2-1, with 9 positions matching TRBD2. J lost 5 bases, V lost 5 bases, and 4 bases had no gene match. Per the germline V gene, CDR1 is MRHNA and CDR2 is SNTAGT. The CDR3 extends over 14 amino acids.

The chain carries TRBV2 and TRBJ1-2; D may be TRBD1 (6 bases). Germline V gives CDR1 SNHLY, CDR2 FYNNEI. The CDR3 is 14 amino acids. V lost 6 bases to trimming and J lost 0 bases, with 11 bases between them. The DNA of the CDR3 is TGTGCCAGCAGCCCGACAGGAACTAACTATGGCTACACCTTC. Encoded protein: CASSPTGTNYGYTF.